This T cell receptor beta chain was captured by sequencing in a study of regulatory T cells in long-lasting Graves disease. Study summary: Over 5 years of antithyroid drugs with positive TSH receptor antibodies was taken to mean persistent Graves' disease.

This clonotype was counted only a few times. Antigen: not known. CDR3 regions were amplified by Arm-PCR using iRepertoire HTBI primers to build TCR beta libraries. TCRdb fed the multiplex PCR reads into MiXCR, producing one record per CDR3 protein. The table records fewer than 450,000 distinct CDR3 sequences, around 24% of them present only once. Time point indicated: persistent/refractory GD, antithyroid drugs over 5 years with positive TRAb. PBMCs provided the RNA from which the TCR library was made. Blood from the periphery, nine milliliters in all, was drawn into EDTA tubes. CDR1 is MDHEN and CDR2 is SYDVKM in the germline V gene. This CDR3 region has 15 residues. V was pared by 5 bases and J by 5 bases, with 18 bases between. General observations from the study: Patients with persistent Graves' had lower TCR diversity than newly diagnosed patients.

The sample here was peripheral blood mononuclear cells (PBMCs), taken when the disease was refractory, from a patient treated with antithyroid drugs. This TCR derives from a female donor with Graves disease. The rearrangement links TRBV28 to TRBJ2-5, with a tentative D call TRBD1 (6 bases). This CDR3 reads CASSTFTGLGETQYF. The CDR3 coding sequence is TGTGCCAGCAGTACGTTCACAGGGTTAGGGGAGACCCAGTACTTC.